This record covers a single T cell receptor beta chain. PCR used 60 Vbeta primers and 13 Jbeta primers. TCRdb keeps only in-frame clones here, not all; method: immunoSEQ multiplex PCR. The table lists 160,000 or so clones, roughly 79% of them singletons. This specimen comes from a study of cytomegalovirus exposure and HLA in healthy donors. Germline V gives CDR1 SGHNT, CDR2 YYREEE (reference sequence). V dropped 3 bases and J dropped 3 bases, with 10 bases sitting between them. The CDR3 contains 13 residues. This TCR was recovered from a middle-aged man in good health and CMV-seronegative. The specimen was PBMCs. The chain joins TRBV5-4 to TRBJ2-7, with D tentatively TRBD1 (5 bases). Here the CDR3 DNA reads TGTGCCAGCAGCTGGGGCCAGGGCTACGAGCAGTACTTC. The encoded protein is CASSWGQGYEQYF.